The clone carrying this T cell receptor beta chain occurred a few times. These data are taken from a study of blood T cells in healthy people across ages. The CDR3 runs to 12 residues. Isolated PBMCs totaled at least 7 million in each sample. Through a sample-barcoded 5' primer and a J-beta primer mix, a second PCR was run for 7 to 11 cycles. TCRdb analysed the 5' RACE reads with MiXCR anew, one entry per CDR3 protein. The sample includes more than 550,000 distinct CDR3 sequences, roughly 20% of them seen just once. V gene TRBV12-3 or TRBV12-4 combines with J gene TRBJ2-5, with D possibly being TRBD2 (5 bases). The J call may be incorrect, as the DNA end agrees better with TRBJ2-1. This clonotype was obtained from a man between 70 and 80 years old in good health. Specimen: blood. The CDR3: CASYGGHNEQFF. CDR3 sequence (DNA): TGTGCCAGTTACGGAGGTCACAATGAGCAGTTCTTC.